Sequencing of this T cell receptor beta chain was carried out in a study of shared clonotypes between healthy human individuals. Repertoires were generated with immunoSEQ multiplex PCR, while TCRdb's copy carries only in-frame clones and drops some. The repertoire holds roughly 1 million clones, around 76% seen once, with approximately 1.5% in the top ten. V shed 3 bases and J 2 bases; nucleotides not matched to a gene: 2. Germline CDR1 SNHLY, CDR2 FYNNEI. This CDR3 is built from 15 residues. The sample holds one count of this clone. The material sequenced was memory CD4+ T cells sorted from blood. The sample's subset: CD45RA-negative fraction. V is TRBV2 and J is TRBJ2-4; TRBD2 matches at 9 bases. This receptor was taken from a man between 18 and 29 years old in good health. The chain's CDR3 is CASSEAGGPKNIQYF. As DNA, the CDR3 is TGTGCCAGCAGTGAGGCGGGAGGGCCCAAAAACATTCAGTACTTC.